This T cell receptor beta chain was obtained from a study of blood T cell repertoires in COVID-19. Trimming pared 6 bases from V and 3 bases from J, leaving 20 bases between. The CDR3 is made up of 16 amino acids. CDR1 and CDR2 (germline): SGHTA, FQGNSA. Using immunoSEQ multiplex PCR, the repertoire was profiled, and TCRdb retains in-frame clones only, with some absent. The data contain fewer than 250,000 clones, 70% to 90% of them singletons. V usage is TRBV7-2 and J usage is TRBJ1-2; D possibly corresponds to TRBD1 (5 bases). This sequence originates from a man aged 25 to 40 who had recovered from COVID-19. The specimen was PBMCs or T cells enriched from blood (not recorded which). As DNA, the CDR3 is TGTGCCAGCAGGACACCGCGGGGCCTGTACGACTATGGCTACACCTTC. It is translated as CASRTPRGLYDYGYTF.